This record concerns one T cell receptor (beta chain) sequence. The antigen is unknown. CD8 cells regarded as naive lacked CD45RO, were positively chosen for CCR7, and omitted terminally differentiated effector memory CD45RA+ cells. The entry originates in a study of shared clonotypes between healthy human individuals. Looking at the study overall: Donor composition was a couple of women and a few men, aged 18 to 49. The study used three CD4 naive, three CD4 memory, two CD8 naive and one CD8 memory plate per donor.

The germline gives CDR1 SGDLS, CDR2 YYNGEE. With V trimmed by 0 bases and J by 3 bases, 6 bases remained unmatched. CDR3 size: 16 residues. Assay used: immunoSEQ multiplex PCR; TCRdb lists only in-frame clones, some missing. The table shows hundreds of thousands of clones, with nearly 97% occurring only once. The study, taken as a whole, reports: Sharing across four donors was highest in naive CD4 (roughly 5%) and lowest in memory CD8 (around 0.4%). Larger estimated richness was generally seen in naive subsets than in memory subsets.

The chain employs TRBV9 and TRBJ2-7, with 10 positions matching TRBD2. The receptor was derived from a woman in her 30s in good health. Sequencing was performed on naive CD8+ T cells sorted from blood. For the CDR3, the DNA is TGTGCCAGCAGCGTAGGGGGGACTAGCGAACTCTACGAGCAGTACTTC. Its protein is CASSVGGTSELYEQYF.